This T cell receptor (beta chain) appears in the sequencing data of a study of OX40 agonist ivuxolimab in advanced cancers. Germline V gives CDR1 LGHNA, CDR2 YSLEER. This CDR3 comprises 14 residues. V lost 4 bases and J lost 2, with 12 bases in between. Libraries were prepared by immunoSEQ multiplex PCR; TCRdb keeps only in-frame clonotypes and omits some of them. Of about 31,000 clones listed, 86% were seen once; the top ten hold 31%. This rearrangement joins TRBV4-3 to TRBJ2-7, with D unclear. Material: CD4+ or CD8+ T cells sorted from blood, obtained in a trial of the OX40 agonist ivuxolimab. This TCR was recovered from an adult with an advanced solid tumor such as melanoma, head and neck, liver or kidney cancer. This CDR3 is CASSPRLGPYEQYF. The CDR3 DNA is TGCGCCAGCAGCCCCCGCCTCGGTCCCTACGAGCAGTACTTC.